One sample yielded the 26 T cell receptor beta chains listed below, sequenced in a study of long-term antiretroviral therapy in people with HIV (dated by TCRdb to the early 2020s). Sequencing of the TRB variable region was done with the immunoSEQ hsTCRB v3.0 assay at survey level resolution. The clones in this table, taken by TCRdb from immuneACCESS, are in-frame only. Not every clone is retained; where verified, under half of the shortfall comes from an unresolved V gene, and the cause of the rest is unknown. Here the sample has 23,000 or so clones; over 80% occur a single time. The ten top clones hold around 22% of the sample. The sample in question was unsorted PBMCs, obtained 0.4 years after starting antiretroviral therapy. These receptors came from a man aged 50-60 years with HIV.

The chain couples TRBV4-3 to TRBJ2-5; possible D gene TRBD1, 7 bases. CDR1 is LGHNA and CDR2 is YSLEER in the germline V gene. The CDR3 contains 16 residues. V lost 3 bases and J lost 4, with 18 bases in between. The DNA for the CDR3 is TGCGCCAGCAGCCAGTCCAGGGGGGCAGAAGGAGAGACCCAGTACTTC. It yields the protein CASSQSRGAEGETQYF.

This chain connects TRBV29-1 to TRBJ1-1, with D uncertain. This CDR3 contains 12 residues. CDR1 and CDR2 (germline): SQVTM, ANQGSEA. With 7 bases removed from V and 1 base from J, the gap between germline ends came to 10 bases. The CDR3 here is CSDSEGNTEAFF. CDR3 sequence (DNA): TGCAGCGACAGCGAAGGGAACACTGAAGCTTTCTTT.

The chain links TRBV27 to TRBJ1-4; D unresolved. V was cut by 3 bases and J by 5 bases, with 7 bases left in between. Germline V gene sequence: CDR1 MNHEY, CDR2 SMNVEV (reference sequence). CDR3 length: 13 residues. The CDR3 protein is CASSLRRNEKLFF. In nucleotides, the CDR3 is TGTGCCAGCAGTTTGCGGAGGAATGAAAAACTGTTTTTT.

The chain employs TRBV14 and TRBJ2-3; tentatively, D is TRBD2 (6 bases). This CDR3 is 13 amino acids long. Germline CDR1 and CDR2: SGHDN and FVKESK. Trimming left V 5 bases short and J 4 bases short, with 10 bases between. CDR3 in DNA: TGTGCCAGCAGCAGGGACTTTCCAGATACGCAGTATTTT. As protein: CASSRDFPDTQYF.

The chain recombines TRBV4-2 with TRBJ2-2; no clear D gene. This CDR3 spans 14 amino acids. CDR1 and CDR2 (germline): LGHNA, YNFKEQ. The V and J ends lost 3 bases and 1 base respectively, with 6 bases between them. In nucleotides, the CDR3 is TGTGCCAGCAGCCACCCTGGGAACACCGGGGAGCTGTTTTTT. It yields the protein CASSHPGNTGELFF.

The chain employs TRBV9 and TRBJ1-5, with 11 bases lining up with TRBD1. Germline V gives CDR1 SGDLS, CDR2 YYNGEE. J was trimmed by 6 bases and V by 4 bases; bases with no gene match: 6. The CDR3 contains 15 residues. The CDR3 nucleotides are TGTGCCAGCAGCCCCGGGACAGGGGGAAGTCAGCCCCAGCATTTT. Protein product: CASSPGTGGSQPQHF. Full variable domain (rest looked up from reference TRBV9 and TRBJ1-5): DSGVTQTPKHLITATGQRVTLRCSPRSGDLSVYWYQQSLDQGLQFLIQYYNGEERAKGNILERFSAQQFPDLHSELNLSSLELGDSALYFCASSPGTGGSQPQHFGDGTRLSIL.

The gene calls are TRBV7-2 and TRBJ2-7; D is ambiguous. V dropped 5 bases and J dropped 3 bases, with 8 bases sitting between them. The CDR3 spans 12 residues. Germline V gene data show CDR1 as SGHTA and CDR2 as FQGNSA. The DNA for the CDR3 is TGTGCCAGCAGCGAGGATTTCTACGAGCAGTACTTC. Translated: CASSEDFYEQYF.

This clone is a singleton in its sample. The V and J genes are TRBV6-5 and TRBJ1-1; TRBD1 matches at 8 bases. Unmatched junction bases numbered 10, after V lost 7 bases and J lost 6 bases. This CDR3 spans 14 amino acids. The germline V gene has CDR1 MNHEY and CDR2 SVGAGI. CDR3 nucleotides: TGTGCCAGCACAATAACAGGGGGAGGTTCTGAAGCTTTCTTT. Translating it yields CASTITGGGSEAFF.

The chain joins TRBV5-4 to TRBJ2-3; 9 bases agree with TRBD2. Trimming at V came to 4 bases and at J to 4 bases, leaving 4 bases not matched to a gene. This CDR3 spans 14 amino acids. Germline V gene sequence: CDR1 SGHNT, CDR2 YYREEE (reference sequence). The CDR3 spells CASSLGLAADTQYF. The CDR3 region has the DNA TGTGCCAGCAGCCTGGGACTAGCTGCAGATACGCAGTATTTT.

The rearrangement uses TRBV5-1 and TRBJ2-7; D is uncertain. The V gene lost 0 bases and the J gene lost 2 bases, with 9 bases spanning the gap. The V gene's germline CDR1 is SGHRS and CDR2 YFSETQ. The CDR3 has 14 residues. The CDR3 sequence: CASSLEGMPYEQYF. The CDR3 DNA sequence: TGCGCCAGCAGCTTGGAAGGGATGCCCTACGAGCAGTACTTC.

The J gene is TRBJ2-3, the V gene TRBV28, with unresolved D. V gave up 1 base and J gave up 8 bases, with 10 bases separating them. Germline V gene data show CDR1 as MDHEN and CDR2 as SYDVKM. CDR3 length: 13 residues. The CDR3 reads CASSLFASITQYF. CDR3 sequence (DNA): TGTGCCAGCAGTTTATTCGCTTCCATTACGCAGTATTTT.

The chain recombines TRBV14 with TRBJ2-1; the D gene is possibly TRBD2 (6 bases). The V gene lost 2 bases and the J gene lost 2 bases, with 16 bases spanning the gap. The CDR3 consists of 17 residues. CDR1 is SGHDN and CDR2 is FVKESK in the germline V gene. The CDR3: CASSQYLRGSPYNEQFF. The CDR3, as DNA: TGTGCCAGCAGCCAATACCTACGGGGGTCACCCTACAATGAGCAGTTCTTC.

CDR3: CASSLSGNTEAFF. Here the CDR3 DNA reads TGTGCCAGCAGCTTATCGGGGAACACTGAAGCTTTCTTT. The chain has TRBV7-9 and TRBJ1-1; D gene uncertain. The CDR3 covers 13 residues. The V end lost 2 bases, the J end lost 1 base, and 5 bases lay between the germline ends. Germline V lookup: CDR1 SEHNR, CDR2 FQNEAQ (reference sequence). The full variable domain, its missing parts supplied by reference TRBV7-9 and TRBJ1-1, is DTGVSQNPRHKITKRGQNVTFRCDPISEHNRLYWYRQTLGQGPEFLTYFQNEAQLEKSRLLSDRFSAERPKGSFSTLEIQRTEQGDSAMYLCASSLSGNTEAFFGQGTRLTVV.

The chain has TRBV9 and TRBJ1-1; D remains unclear. Per germline, CDR1 SGDLS and CDR2 YYNGEE. CDR3 length: 14 residues. Trimming shortened V by 2 bases and J by 1 base, and 9 bases separated the two germline ends. The CDR3 loop reads CASSVGSTNTEAFF. DNA of the CDR3: TGTGCCAGCAGCGTCGGTTCCACGAACACTGAAGCTTTCTTT.

The chain has TRBV5-4 and TRBJ2-5, with 7 positions matching TRBD1. Germline V CDR1 and CDR2: SGHNT, YYREEE (reference sequence). Losses at the gene ends were 2 bases for V and 5 bases for J; bases not matched to a gene: 12. The CDR3 totals 16 residues. This CDR3 reads CASSFPRQGPAETQYF. The DNA of the CDR3 is TGTGCCAGCAGCTTCCCGAGACAGGGCCCTGCGGAGACCCAGTACTTC.

The chain combines TRBV4-3 with TRBJ2-7, with a weak D call TRBD2 (5 bases). V was trimmed by 0 bases and J by 3 bases, leaving 12 bases between them. CDR3 size: 15 residues. Per the germline V gene, CDR1 is LGHNA and CDR2 is YSLEER. CDR3 bases: TGCGCCAGCAGCCAAGATATCGGGGTCAGCTACGAGCAGTACTTC. This translates into CASSQDIGVSYEQYF.

V usage is TRBV15 and J usage is TRBJ1-2; the D is unclear. Deletions cut 9 bases from V and 4 bases from J, with 9 bases between. There are 11 residues in the CDR3. CDR1 LNHNV and CDR2 YYDKDF come from the germline V gene (reference sequence). As DNA, the CDR3 is TGTGCCACTATGGGGATCTATGGCTACACCTTC. Translation: CATMGIYGYTF.

This clone was counted once. The genes are TRBV6-5 and TRBJ1-2; TRBD1 aligns across 8 bases. The CDR3 runs 15 residues. V was clipped by 5 bases and J by 0 bases; unmatched bases: 5. CDR1 MNHEY and CDR2 SVGAGI come from the germline V gene. CDR3 nucleotides: TGTGCCAGCAGTCCCGGACAGGGTACTAACTATGGCTACACCTTC. Amino acids: CASSPGQGTNYGYTF.

V gene TRBV19 combines with J gene TRBJ2-1; 7 positions agree with TRBD1. The CDR3 is 14 amino acids. CDR1 is LNHDA, CDR2 SQIVND, per germline (reference sequence). With 4 bases clipped from V and 2 bases from J, the junction kept 2 bases outside the gene matches. CDR3: CASSTGTAYNEQFF. The CDR3 nucleotides read TGTGCCAGTAGTACCGGGACAGCCTACAATGAGCAGTTCTTC.

V gene TRBV5-4 combines with J gene TRBJ2-3; 7 nucleotides line up with TRBD1. The CDR3 is 15 residues long. Germline V gene data show CDR1 as SGHNT and CDR2 as YYREEE (reference sequence). The junction had 12 bases not matched to a gene; V was cut back by 4 bases and J by 7 bases. In DNA form, the CDR3 reads TGTGCCAGCAGCAGAGAACAGGGGACCTCTTATACGCAGTATTTT. The encoded protein is CASSREQGTSYTQYF.

The chain is built from TRBV7-3 and TRBJ2-1; the match to TRBD1 covers 8 bases. CDR1 and CDR2 from the germline V gene are SGHTA and FQGTGA. The CDR3 runs 16 residues. V shed 2 bases and J 8 bases; nucleotides not matched to a gene: 11. CDR3 sequence: CASSLSNRGVIDEQFF. CDR3 coding DNA: TGTGCCAGCAGCTTATCGAACAGGGGGGTGATAGATGAGCAGTTCTTC.

This chain links TRBV6-5 with TRBJ2-7; 9 nucleotides align to TRBD1. V gave up 0 bases and J gave up 3 bases; unmatched junction bases: 3. In germline, CDR1 is MNHEY, CDR2 SVGAGI. CDR3 length: 15 residues. The CDR3 is CASSYSGQGYYEQYF. In DNA form, the CDR3 reads TGTGCCAGCAGTTACTCGGGACAGGGCTACTACGAGCAGTACTTC.

The rearrangement links TRBV4-3 to TRBJ1-1, with D perhaps TRBD1 (6 bases). Trimming pared 2 bases from V and 1 base from J, leaving 11 bases between. The CDR3 covers 15 residues. The germline gives CDR1 LGHNA, CDR2 YSLEER. The CDR3 DNA reads as TGCGCCAGCAGCCAACTTTCGACAGGGAACACTGAAGCTTTCTTT. It encodes CASSQLSTGNTEAFF.

This rearrangement joins TRBV9 to TRBJ2-7; no clear D gene. Trimming took 0 bases from V and 7 from J, leaving 17 bases between them. CDR1 and CDR2 from the germline V gene are SGDLS and YYNGEE. The CDR3 length is 15 residues. This CDR3 reads CASSVGDFVPQEQYF. DNA for the CDR3: TGTGCCAGCAGCGTAGGTGATTTCGTCCCCCAAGAGCAGTACTTC.

This chain connects TRBV28 to TRBJ1-2, with a weak D call TRBD1 (5 bases). CDR1 and CDR2 (germline): MDHEN, SYDVKM. The CDR3 has 14 residues. The V end lost 6 bases, the J end lost 4 bases, and 15 bases lay between the germline ends. The CDR3 region is CASSPVVGGYGYTF. The CDR3 nucleotides read TGTGCCAGCAGCCCGGTTGTGGGGGGCTATGGCTACACCTTC.

The CDR3 here is CASSVGSSGGVTEQFF. Here the CDR3 DNA reads TGTGCCAGCAGCGTAGGGAGTAGCGGGGGGGTGACTGAGCAGTTCTTC. J is TRBJ2-1 and V is TRBV9, with 11 bases fitting TRBD2. V lost 0 bases, J lost 9 bases, and 8 bases stayed unmatched. This CDR3 is 16 amino acids long. CDR1 and CDR2 (germline): SGDLS, YYNGEE.